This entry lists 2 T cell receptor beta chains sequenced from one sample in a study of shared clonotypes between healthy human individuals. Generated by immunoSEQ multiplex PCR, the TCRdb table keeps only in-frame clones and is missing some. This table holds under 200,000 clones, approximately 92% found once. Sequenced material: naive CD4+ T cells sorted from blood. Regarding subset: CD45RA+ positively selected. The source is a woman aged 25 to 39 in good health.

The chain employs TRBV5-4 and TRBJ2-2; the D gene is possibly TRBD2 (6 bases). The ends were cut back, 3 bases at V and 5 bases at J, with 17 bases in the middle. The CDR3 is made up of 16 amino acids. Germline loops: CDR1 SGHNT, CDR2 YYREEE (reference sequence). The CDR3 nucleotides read TGTGCCAGCAGCTGGGGGGTGCATCAAGGAACCGGGGAGCTGTTTTTT. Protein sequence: CASSWGVHQGTGELFF.

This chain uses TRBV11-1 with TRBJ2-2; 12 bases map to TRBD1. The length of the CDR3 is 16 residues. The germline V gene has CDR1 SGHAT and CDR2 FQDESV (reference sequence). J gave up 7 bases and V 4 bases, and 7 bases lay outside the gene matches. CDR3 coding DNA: TGTGCCAGCAGCTCGCGGGGACAGGGGGCGGACGGGGAGCTGTTTTTT. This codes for CASSSRGQGADGELFF. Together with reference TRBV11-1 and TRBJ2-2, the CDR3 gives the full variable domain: EAEVAQSPRYKITEKSQAVAFWCDPISGHATLYWYRQILGQGPELLVQFQDESVVDDSQLPKDRFSAERLKGVDSTLKIQPAELGDSAMYLCASSSRGQGADGELFFGEGSRLTVL.